The 9 T cell receptor beta chains below were found in one sample sequenced in a study of control samples from healthy donors and cancer patients. Repertoires were generated with immunoSEQ multiplex PCR, while TCRdb's copy carries only in-frame clones and drops some. The sample contains around 90,000 clones, about 82% of which appear only once. The sequenced material came from blood. The receptors here all came from a man aged 25-45 years in good health.

The chain recombines TRBV10-3 with TRBJ2-7, with TRBD1 identical over 9 bases. J gave up 6 bases and V 3 bases, and 3 bases lay outside the gene matches. The germline gives CDR1 ENHRY, CDR2 SYGVKD. CDR3 length equals 13 residues. DNA for the CDR3: TGTGCCATCAGTGAAAACAGGGGGCGCGAGCAGTACTTC. Translated: CAISENRGREQYF.

This clone occurred a few times. The chain combines TRBV7-2 with TRBJ2-6, with 7 bases aligning to TRBD1. There are 18 residues in the CDR3. V lost 7 bases to trimming and J lost 1 base; unmatched junction nucleotides: 13. Germline assignment: CDR1 SGHTA and CDR2 FQGNSA. This CDR3 is CASTRTGTARSGANVLTF. The CDR3, as DNA: TGTGCCAGCACTAGAACCGGGACAGCAAGATCTGGGGCCAACGTCCTGACTTTC.

V usage is TRBV12-5 and J usage is TRBJ1-2, with 7 bases fitting TRBD1. This CDR3 region has 14 residues. With 5 bases clipped from V and 2 bases from J, the junction kept 5 bases outside the gene matches. CDR1 LGHNT and CDR2 FRNRAP come from the germline V gene. In nucleotides, the CDR3 is TGTGCTAGTGGTACCTGGACAGGAAACTATGGCTACACCTTC. Its protein is CASGTWTGNYGYTF.

The rearrangement links TRBV5-6 to TRBJ2-3, with D possibly matching TRBD2 (5 bases). CDR1 SGHDT and CDR2 YYEEEE come from the germline V gene. The CDR3 is 15 residues long. V gave up 0 bases and J gave up 1 base, with 9 bases separating them. The CDR3 coding sequence is TGTGCCAGCAGCTTGGGTCTTAGCGGCACAGATACGCAGTATTTT. This encodes CASSLGLSGTDTQYF.

This chain links TRBV7-2 with TRBJ2-2; a weak D match, TRBD1 (7 bases). CDR1 is SGHTA and CDR2 is FQGNSA in the germline V gene. The CDR3 length is 14 residues. V was clipped by 6 bases and J by 7 bases, with 15 bases between them. Written as DNA, the CDR3 is TGTGCCAGCAGTAAACACAGGGGACTCGGGGAGCTGTTTTTT. It translates to CASSKHRGLGELFF.

The rearrangement links TRBV3-1 (or the pseudogene TRBV3-2) to TRBJ2-3; 7 bases map to TRBD2. The CDR3 length is 17 residues. V lost 3 bases, J lost 4 bases, and 13 bases stayed unmatched. Per germline, CDR1 LGHDT and CDR2 YNNKEL (reference sequence). For the CDR3, the DNA is TGTGCCAGCAGCCAGAGTTCGCACGGGGGGATCGCAGATACGCAGTATTTT. Translation gives CASSQSSHGGIADTQYF.

The V gene is TRBV14, the J gene TRBJ2-6, with D possibly matching TRBD1 (6 bases). V lost 4 bases to trimming and J lost 2 bases, with 12 bases between them. Germline CDR1 SGHDN, CDR2 FVKESK. This CDR3 is 16 amino acids long. The CDR3 DNA reads TGTGCCAGCAGCCCCCAGGGGATAGCTGGGGCCAACGTCCTGACTTTC. Amino acid sequence: CASSPQGIAGANVLTF.

V and J are TRBV20-1 and TRBJ2-2, with 9 bases identical to TRBD1. V shed 3 bases and J 3 bases; nucleotides not matched to a gene: 5. Germline CDR1 and CDR2: DFQATT and SNEGSKA (reference sequence). CDR3 length: 15 residues. The CDR3 loop is CSASRGQGYTGELFF. Here the CDR3 DNA reads TGCAGTGCTAGTAGGGGACAGGGATACACCGGGGAGCTGTTTTTT.

The rearrangement joins TRBV7-2 to TRBJ2-2; the match to TRBD2 covers 11 bases. The CDR3 runs 14 residues. J lost 6 bases, V lost 6 bases, and 3 bases had no gene match. Germline CDR1 reads SGHTA; CDR2 reads FQGNSA. CDR3 in DNA: TGTGCCAGCAGTTATAGCGGGGGGGCCGGGGAGCTGTTTTTT. Encoded protein: CASSYSGGAGELFF.